This passage covers 10 T cell receptor beta chains from one sample sequenced in a study of T-cell reconstitution after alpha-beta-depleted transplantation in children. TCRbeta library construction was performed incorporating unique molecular identifiers. TCRdb reprocessed the PCR reads via MiXCR and lists one record per CDR3 protein. Found here are about 210,000 distinct CDR3 sequences, under 20% of them singletons; the top ten hold roughly two fifths. The source was PBMCs, mostly from graft donor cells, collected 360 days after TCRalphabeta/CD19-depleted stem cell transplant. All receptors derive from a male patient aged 2-10 years who had a stem cell transplant for acute lymphoblastic leukemia, so the T cells may come from the graft donor.

This clonotype was counted a few times. This rearrangement joins TRBV3-1 to TRBJ2-4, with 7 bases fitting TRBD1. Per the germline V gene, CDR1 is LGHDT and CDR2 is YNNKEL (reference sequence). The CDR3 totals 11 residues. The CDR3 DNA reads as TGTGCAACGGGACAGCTAAACATTCAGTACTTC. Its protein product is CATGQLNIQYF.

This chain links TRBV7-2 with TRBJ2-5, with 8 bases identical to TRBD2. The CDR3 runs to 12 residues. Looked up from germline, CDR1 is SGHTA and CDR2 is FQGNSA. V was clipped by 6 bases and J by 11 bases; unmatched bases: 8. In DNA form, the CDR3 reads TGTGCCAGCAGTACCGGACTAGCCCCTCAGTACTTC. It codes for CASSTGLAPQYF.

There are many counts of this clonotype. This chain joins TRBV15 and TRBJ2-3; D is undetermined. Germline CDR1 and CDR2: LNHNV and YYDKDF (reference sequence). Trimming removed 1 base from V and 0 bases from J, with 5 bases in between. This CDR3 contains 14 residues. The CDR3 DNA reads as TGTGCCACCAGCAGAGTGGACAGCACAGATACGCAGTATTTT. Protein product: CATSRVDSTDTQYF.

V is TRBV20-1 and J is TRBJ2-7, with a weak D call TRBD1 (6 bases). The germline V gene encodes CDR1 DFQATT and CDR2 SNEGSKA (reference sequence). V shed 5 bases and J shed 1 base, with 12 bases lying between them. CDR3 length: 13 residues. The CDR3 reads CSAEGTGSYEQYF. The CDR3 nucleotides read TGCAGTGCTGAAGGCACAGGGTCCTACGAGCAGTACTTC.

V usage is TRBV11-3 and J usage is TRBJ1-5, with D possibly TRBD1 on 6 matching bases. Trimming removed 1 base from V and 5 bases from J, with 12 bases in between. The CDR3 covers 15 residues. Germline V gene lookup returns CDR1 SGHNT and CDR2 YENEEA. The CDR3 is CASSLGSGADQPQHF. CDR3 nucleotide sequence: TGTGCCAGCAGCTTAGGATCGGGGGCCGATCAGCCCCAGCATTTT.

This clonotype was recorded many times. This chain uses TRBV2 with TRBJ2-3, with a possible D match to TRBD2 (5 bases). CDR1 SNHLY and CDR2 FYNNEI come from the germline V gene. V shed 6 bases and J shed 2 bases, with 15 bases lying between them. The CDR3 covers 15 residues. CDR3 bases: TGTGCCAGCAGCGACTACCTTTCCGACACAGATACGCAGTATTTT. Translation: CASSDYLSDTDTQYF.

The chain carries TRBV2 and TRBJ2-7; D is possibly TRBD2 (7 bases). The germline V gene has CDR1 SNHLY and CDR2 FYNNEI. V lost 6 bases, J lost 6 bases, and 27 bases lay in between. The CDR3 loop spans 17 amino acids. The CDR3 DNA follows: TGTGCCAGCAGCGCTAAATGGCGGGGGCGCCCTTTAGGCGAGCAGTACTTC. It codes for CASSAKWRGRPLGEQYF. Full variable domain (missing parts from reference TRBV2 and TRBJ2-7): EPEVTQTPSHQVTQMGQEVILRCVPISNHLYFYWYRQILGQKVEFLVSFYNNEISEKSEIFDDQFSVERPDGSNFTLKIRSTKLEDSAMYFCASSAKWRGRPLGEQYFGPGTRLTVT.

V is TRBV7-2 and J is TRBJ2-7; D uncertain. The CDR3 length is 16 residues. Looked up from germline, CDR1 is SGHTA and CDR2 is FQGNSA. With 3 bases removed from V and 4 bases from J, the gap between germline ends came to 19 bases. The DNA for the CDR3 is TGTGCCAGCAGCTTCTCGTGGCCTAACTGGGTTTACGAGCAGTACTTC. This sequence encodes CASSFSWPNWVYEQYF.

This clonotype has just a few counts. V usage is TRBV28 and J usage is TRBJ2-1, with 7 bases fitting TRBD1. V was pared by 5 bases and J by 6 bases, with 4 bases of the junction left unmatched. CDR1 MDHEN and CDR2 SYDVKM come from the germline V gene. This CDR3 region has 13 residues. The CDR3 DNA reads as TGTGCCAGCAGTGCAGGGACAGCCAATGAGCAGTTCTTC. It encodes CASSAGTANEQFF.

This chain uses TRBV6-2 or TRBV6-3 with TRBJ2-5; a possible D gene is TRBD1 (5 bases). This CDR3 comprises 15 residues. Trimming removed 5 bases from V and 2 bases from J, with 15 bases in between. CDR1 and CDR2 from the germline V gene are MNHEY and SVGEGT. This CDR3 is CASSPGQDRQETQYF. The CDR3 nucleotides are TGTGCCAGCAGTCCAGGGCAGGATCGTCAAGAGACCCAGTACTTC.